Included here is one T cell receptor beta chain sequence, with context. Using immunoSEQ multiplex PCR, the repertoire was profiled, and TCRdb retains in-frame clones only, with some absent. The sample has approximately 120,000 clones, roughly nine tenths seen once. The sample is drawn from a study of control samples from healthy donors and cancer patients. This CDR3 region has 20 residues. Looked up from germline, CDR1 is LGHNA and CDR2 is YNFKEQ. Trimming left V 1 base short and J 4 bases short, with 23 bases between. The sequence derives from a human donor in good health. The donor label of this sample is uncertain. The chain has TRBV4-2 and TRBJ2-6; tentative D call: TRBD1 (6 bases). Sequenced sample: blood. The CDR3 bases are TGTGCCAGCAGCCAAGCCACGACAGGACTCGGCCGGTCCGGGGCCAACGTCCTGACTTTC. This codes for CASSQATTGLGRSGANVLTF.